A single sample is the source of the 19 T cell receptor beta chains below, sequenced in a study of regulatory T cells in long-lasting Graves disease. Noted time point: persistent/refractory GD, antithyroid drugs over 5 years with positive TRAb. Extracted RNA from PBMCs served as the source of the TCR library. The authors built TCR beta libraries using iRepertoire HTBI primers and Arm-PCR of CDR3 regions. TCRdb passed the multiplex PCR reads through MiXCR, listing each CDR3 protein once. In the table there are hundreds of thousands of distinct CDR3 sequences, under 25% of which are singletons. This specimen was peripheral blood mononuclear cells (PBMCs), taken when the disease was refractory, from a patient treated with antithyroid drugs. The receptors come from a female donor with Graves disease.

This chain joins TRBV7-3 and TRBJ1-1; D unresolved. Trimming shortened V by 8 bases and J by 2 bases, and 12 bases separated the two germline ends. The CDR3 has 13 residues. CDR1 and CDR2 from the germline V gene are SGHTA and FQGTGA. Here the CDR3 reads CASGSQENTEAFF. CDR3 nucleotides: TGTGCCAGCGGCTCCCAGGAAAACACTGAAGCTTTCTTT. Filled out from reference TRBV7-3 and TRBJ1-1, the complete variable domain reads GAGVSQTPSNKVTEKGKYVELRCDPISGHTALYWYRQSLGQGPEFLIYFQGTGAADDSGLPNDRFFAVRPEGSVSTLKIQRTERGDSAVYLCASGSQENTEAFFGQGTRLTVV.

The rearrangement uses TRBV24-1 and TRBJ2-3; 9 bases align to TRBD2. V gave up 4 bases and J gave up 5 bases; unmatched junction bases: 12. Germline CDR1 KGHDR, CDR2 SFDVKD. The CDR3 has 17 residues. CDR3 in DNA: TGTGCCACCAGTGACACCCGGACTAGCGAAGTTAGAGATACGCAGTATTTT. Translating it yields CATSDTRTSEVRDTQYF.

This clonotype has at least ten counts. This chain links TRBV12-3 or TRBV12-4 with TRBJ2-5; 12 bases are a match to TRBD2. This CDR3 region has 16 residues. The V segment lost 5 bases and the J segment 2 bases; nucleotides outside the gene matches: 6. CDR3 protein: CASSLQTSGRQETQYF. The CDR3 nucleotides are TGTGCCAGCAGTCTCCAGACTAGCGGGAGACAAGAGACCCAGTACTTC.

The genes are TRBV19 and TRBJ1-1; 7 bases fit TRBD1. Germline assignment: CDR1 LNHDA and CDR2 SQIVND (reference sequence). The V segment lost 6 bases and the J segment 2 bases; nucleotides outside the gene matches: 6. The length of the CDR3 is 14 residues. The CDR3 here is CASREDRLNTEAFF. The CDR3 DNA sequence: TGTGCCAGTAGGGAGGACAGGCTTAACACTGAAGCTTTCTTT. Looking up the rest from reference TRBV19 and TRBJ1-1 gives the full variable domain: DGGITQSPKYLFRKEGQNVTLSCEQNLNHDAMYWYRQDPGQGLRLIYYSQIVNDFQKGDIAEGYSVSREKKESFPLTVTSAQKNPTAFYLCASREDRLNTEAFFGQGTRLTVV.

This chain links TRBV10-3 with TRBJ1-4; tentative D call: TRBD1 (6 bases). V lost 7 bases and J 8 bases, leaving 17 bases between the germline ends. Germline V gives CDR1 ENHRY, CDR2 SYGVKD. The CDR3 has 14 residues. CDR3 sequence reads: CAITPGPRGEKLFF. The CDR3, as DNA: TGTGCCATCACGCCGGGACCGAGGGGGGAAAAACTGTTTTTT.

This clonotype has at least ten counts. The rearrangement links TRBV6-1 to TRBJ1-2; D is undetermined. Between the trimmed V and J ends, which lost 5 bases and 0 bases, there was a span of 19 bases. Germline loops: CDR1 MNHNS, CDR2 SASEGT. The CDR3 extends over 17 amino acids. CDR3 DNA sequence: TGTGCCAGCAGTCCCAAACCCGACATTCATCCTAACTATGGCTACACCTTC. Its protein is CASSPKPDIHPNYGYTF.

This clonotype was seen more than once but under ten times. The chain is built from TRBV9 and TRBJ2-7; 8 bases agree with TRBD1. The CDR3 has 13 residues. V gave up 3 bases and J gave up 2 bases; unmatched junction bases: 1. Per the germline V gene, CDR1 is SGDLS and CDR2 is YYNGEE. CDR3 sequence reads: CASSAGQAYEQYF. CDR3 bases: TGTGCCAGCAGCGCGGGACAGGCCTACGAGCAGTACTTC.

The chain employs TRBV19 and TRBJ2-7, with 9 bases aligning to TRBD2. Losses at the gene ends were 4 bases for V and 2 bases for J; bases not matched to a gene: 3. CDR3 length: 14 residues. Germline V lookup: CDR1 LNHDA, CDR2 SQIVND (reference sequence). The CDR3 loop is CASSRASGTYEQYF. CDR3 DNA: TGTGCCAGTAGTAGGGCTAGCGGGACCTACGAGCAGTACTTC.

This clonotype was seen only a few times. This CDR3 reads CASSGRDSNSPLHF. The CDR3 coding sequence is TGTGCCAGCAGCGGCCGGGACAGTAATTCACCCCTCCACTTT. The chain carries TRBV9 and TRBJ1-6; 7 nucleotides align to TRBD1. Germline V lookup: CDR1 SGDLS, CDR2 YYNGEE. V shed 3 bases and J 6 bases; nucleotides not matched to a gene: 3. This CDR3 has 14 amino acids.

The chain uses TRBV29-1 and TRBJ2-2; weak D call: TRBD1 (7 bases). The V end lost 6 bases, the J end lost 3 bases, and 17 bases lay between the germline ends. Looked up from germline, CDR1 is SQVTM and CDR2 is ANQGSEA. The CDR3 covers 15 residues. CDR3 DNA sequence: TGCAGCGTCGCGGGGACAGAAGGCTACACCGGGGAGCTGTTTTTT. This gives the protein CSVAGTEGYTGELFF.

Details on this clonotype: An end of the junction differs from the germline gene, which may be a read error. The chain uses TRBV4-3 and TRBJ2-7, with a tentative D call TRBD1 (6 bases). This CDR3 region has 15 residues. Germline loops: CDR1 LGHNA, CDR2 YSLEER. The CDR3 DNA sequence: TGCGCCAGCAGCCAAGACGCCAGGGGTTCCTCCGAGCAGTACTTC. Protein product: CASSQDARGSSEQYF.

The chain recombines TRBV20-1 with TRBJ1-2; TRBD1 aligns across 7 bases. V was pared by 3 bases and J by 5 bases, with 6 bases of the junction left unmatched. The CDR3 has 13 amino acids. Germline V CDR1 and CDR2: DFQATT, SNEGSKA (reference sequence). The CDR3 sequence is CSASRGTEYGYTF. CDR3 bases: TGCAGTGCTAGCAGGGGGACGGAGTATGGCTACACCTTC.

The rearrangement links TRBV2 to TRBJ2-6, with D maybe TRBD1 (5 bases). The CDR3 is 16 amino acids. Germline values: CDR1 SNHLY, CDR2 FYNNEI. Trimming removed 4 bases from V and 0 bases from J, with 10 bases in between. The CDR3 DNA is TGTGCCAGCAGTGTGGACATATCCTCTGGGGCCAACGTCCTGACTTTC. This encodes CASSVDISSGANVLTF.

Many counts were recorded for this clonotype. V gene TRBV6-5 combines with J gene TRBJ1-2; maybe TRBD1 (5 bases). CDR3 size: 12 residues. CDR1 is MNHEY, CDR2 SVGAGI, per germline. V was shortened by 0 bases and J by 6 bases, with 5 bases between the two germline ends. CDR3 coding DNA: TGTGCCAGCAGTTACTCAGGGGATGGCTACACCTTC. Its protein is CASSYSGDGYTF.

V is TRBV7-2 and J is TRBJ2-2, with D unclear. The CDR3 length is 13 residues. Germline CDR1 reads SGHTA; CDR2 reads FQGNSA. Trimming removed 5 bases from V and 4 bases from J, with 8 bases in between. This CDR3 reads CASSEISTGELFF. In DNA form, the CDR3 reads TGTGCCAGCAGCGAAATTAGCACCGGGGAGCTGTTTTTT.

This chain connects TRBV19 to TRBJ1-2; D perhaps matches TRBD1 (6 bases). The CDR3 is 15 amino acids. Germline V gives CDR1 LNHDA, CDR2 SQIVND (reference sequence). Between the trimmed V and J ends, which lost 3 bases and 4 bases, there was a span of 15 bases. This chain's CDR3 is CASSINRDTGYGYTF. DNA for the CDR3: TGTGCCAGTAGTATTAATCGGGACACGGGCTATGGCTACACCTTC.

The chain joins TRBV11-1 to TRBJ2-1; 7 nucleotides match TRBD1. Trimming took 5 bases from V and 10 from J; bases not matched to a gene: 17. The CDR3 sequence is 16 residues long. Germline CDR1 SGHAT, CDR2 FQDESV (reference sequence). CDR3 protein: CASSAFTGTEVGEQFF. CDR3 coding DNA: TGTGCCAGCAGCGCCTTTACCGGGACAGAAGTGGGGGAGCAGTTCTTC.

This clonotype was seen more than once but under ten times. The chain is built from TRBV9 and TRBJ2-7; 7 bases are a match to TRBD2. Trimming cost V 5 bases and J 2 bases; bases outside gene matches: 10. Germline assignment: CDR1 SGDLS and CDR2 YYNGEE. The CDR3 sequence is 15 residues long. The CDR3 region has the DNA TGTGCCAGCAGTCCGGCTAGCGGACTAACCTACGAGCAGTACTTC. It yields the protein CASSPASGLTYEQYF.

This clonotype was detected many times. The V gene is TRBV7-2, the J gene TRBJ2-7; possible D gene TRBD1, 6 bases. From germline, CDR1 is SGHTA and CDR2 FQGNSA. CDR3 length: 13 residues. V was pared by 4 bases and J by 3 bases, with 10 bases between. DNA for the CDR3: TGTGCCAGCAGCTCAGGACAGTTCTACGAGCAGTACTTC. This sequence encodes CASSSGQFYEQYF.